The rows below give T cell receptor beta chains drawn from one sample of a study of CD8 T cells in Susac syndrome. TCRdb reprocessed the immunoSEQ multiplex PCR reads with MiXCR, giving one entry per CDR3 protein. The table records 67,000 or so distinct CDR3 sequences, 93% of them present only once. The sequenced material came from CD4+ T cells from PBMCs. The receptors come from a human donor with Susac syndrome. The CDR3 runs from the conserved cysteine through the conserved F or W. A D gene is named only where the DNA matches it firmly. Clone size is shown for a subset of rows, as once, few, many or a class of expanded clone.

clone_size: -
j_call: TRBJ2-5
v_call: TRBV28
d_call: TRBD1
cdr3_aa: CASRPRDRRETQYF
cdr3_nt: TGTGCCAGCAGACCCCGGGACAGACGGGAGACCCAGTACTTC

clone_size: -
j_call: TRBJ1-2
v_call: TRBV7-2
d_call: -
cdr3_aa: CASSSPTRPVSFF
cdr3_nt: TGTGCCAGCAGCTCCCCGACACGGCCGGTCTCTTTTTTC

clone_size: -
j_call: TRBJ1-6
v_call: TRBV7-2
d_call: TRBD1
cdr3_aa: CASSFSQGRRSSPLHF
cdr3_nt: TGTGCCAGCAGCTTCTCACAGGGGCGAAGATCTTCACCCCTCCACTTT

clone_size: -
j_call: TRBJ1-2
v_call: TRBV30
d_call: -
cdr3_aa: CAWSLAGDTGGYTF
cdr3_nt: TGTGCCTGGAGTCTGGCGGGGGATACGGGAGGCTACACCTTC

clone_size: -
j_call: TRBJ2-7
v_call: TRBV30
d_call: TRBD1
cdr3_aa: CAWSQQTGGSYEQYF
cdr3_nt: TGTGCCTGGAGCCAGCAAACAGGGGGCTCCTACGAGCAGTACTTC

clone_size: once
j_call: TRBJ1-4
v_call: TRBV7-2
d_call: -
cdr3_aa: CASSLEGSNEKLFF
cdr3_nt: TGTGCCAGCAGCTTGGAAGGGTCTAATGAAAAACTGTTTTTT

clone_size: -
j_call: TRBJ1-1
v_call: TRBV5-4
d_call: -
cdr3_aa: CASSYSSTANTEAFF
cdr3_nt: TGTGCCAGCAGCTATTCCTCAACAGCGAACACTGAAGCTTTCTTT

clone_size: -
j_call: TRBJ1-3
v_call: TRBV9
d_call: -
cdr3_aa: CASSVDGNGNTIYF
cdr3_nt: TGTGCCAGCAGCGTAGACGGGAATGGAAACACCATATATTTT

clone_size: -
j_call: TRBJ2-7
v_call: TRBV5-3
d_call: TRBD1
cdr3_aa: CARSPATGPFIKSYEQYF
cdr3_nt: TGTGCCAGAAGTCCTGCGACAGGGCCCTTCATTAAATCCTACGAGCAGTACTTC

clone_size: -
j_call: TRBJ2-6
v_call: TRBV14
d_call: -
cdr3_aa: CASSQDLDRHESSGANVLTF
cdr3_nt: TGTGCCAGCAGCCAAGATCTCGACAGACATGAGAGCTCTGGGGCCAACGTCCTGACTTTC

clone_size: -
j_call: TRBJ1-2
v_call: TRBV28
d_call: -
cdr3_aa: CASRLSGENYGYTF
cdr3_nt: TGTGCCAGCAGACTGTCCGGGGAGAACTATGGCTACACCTTC

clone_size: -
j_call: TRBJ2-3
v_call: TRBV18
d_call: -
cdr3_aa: CASSPSPPGWESDTQYF
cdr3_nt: TGTGCCAGCTCACCATCACCTCCAGGGTGGGAGTCCGATACGCAGTATTTT

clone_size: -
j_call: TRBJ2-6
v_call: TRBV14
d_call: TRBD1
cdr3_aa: CASSQPLDGLRDRVIGANVLTF
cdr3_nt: TGTGCCAGCAGCCAACCCCTAGACGGTCTCCGGGACAGGGTGATAGGGGCCAACGTCCTGACTTTC

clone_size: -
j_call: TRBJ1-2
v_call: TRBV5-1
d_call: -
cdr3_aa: CASSLEGGRVGYTF
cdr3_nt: TGCGCCAGCAGCTTGGAGGGTGGCAGGGTTGGCTACACCTTC

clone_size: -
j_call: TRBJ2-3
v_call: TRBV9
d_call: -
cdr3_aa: CASSSERRTDSTDTQYF
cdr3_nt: TGTGCCAGCAGCTCCGAGCGGAGGACAGATAGCACAGATACGCAGTATTTT

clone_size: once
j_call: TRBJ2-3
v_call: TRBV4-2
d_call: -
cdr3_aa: CASSQFLAPGTDTQYF
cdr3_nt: TGCGCCAGCAGCCAATTTTTGGCCCCTGGCACAGATACGCAGTATTTT

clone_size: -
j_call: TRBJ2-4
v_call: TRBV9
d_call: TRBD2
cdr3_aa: CASSESGGFAKNIQYF
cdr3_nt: TGTGCCAGCAGCGAAAGCGGGGGGTTCGCCAAAAACATTCAGTACTTC

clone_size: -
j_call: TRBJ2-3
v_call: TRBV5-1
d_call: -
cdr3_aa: CASSLRTLGSTDTQYF
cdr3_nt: TGCGCCAGCAGCTTACGGACCCTAGGGAGCACAGATACGCAGTATTTT

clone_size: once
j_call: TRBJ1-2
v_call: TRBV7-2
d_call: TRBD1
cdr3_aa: CASSPGQGWDSNYGYTF
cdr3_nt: TGTGCCAGCAGCCCCGGACAGGGTTGGGATTCTAACTATGGCTACACCTTC

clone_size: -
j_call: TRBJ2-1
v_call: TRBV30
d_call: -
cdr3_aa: CAWSVYSPMGEQFF
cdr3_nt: TGTGCCTGGAGTGTATACAGTCCCATGGGGGAGCAGTTCTTC